This TCR beta chain was captured in a study of cytomegalovirus exposure and HLA in healthy donors. The study, taken as a whole, reports: Associated with cytomegalovirus, according to the listing, were 150 to 200 TCR beta chains. Researchers had no immune exposure information except CMV serostatus available. According to a later analysis, most TCR beta chains associated with CMV appeared HLA-restricted.

The PCR ran on 60 Vbeta and 13 Jbeta primers. Assay used: immunoSEQ multiplex PCR; TCRdb lists only in-frame clones, some missing. Of about 140,000 clones listed, around 77% are singletons. The germline V gene has CDR1 LNHDA and CDR2 SQIVND (reference sequence). The CDR3 has 20 residues. V lost 7 bases to trimming and J lost 1 base, with 31 bases between them. Worth noting for this clone: What it binds is not known.

Sequenced input: PBMCs. The V gene is TRBV19, the J gene TRBJ1-1; no clear D. This receptor was taken from a woman aged 50 to 60 in good health and CMV-seronegative. In nucleotides, the CDR3 is TGTGCCAGTACCCAGAGGGCCTGGGGATCAAAGAACCCAAAGAACACTGAAGCTTTCTTT. The encoded protein is CASTQRAWGSKNPKNTEAFF.